These 9 T cell receptor beta chains share one sample of origin, sequenced in a study of STAT5B mutations in CD4+ large granular lymphocyte leukemia (dated by TCRdb to between 2021 and 2024). The protocol used for the library was the immunoSEQ multiplex PCR assay. TCRdb's version of the immuneACCESS table is confined to in-frame rearrangements and falls short of the full clone set. An unresolved V gene accounts for under half of the shortfall where checked; the remainder is of unknown origin. The sample data list 25,000 to 35,000 clones, and roughly 76% of these were observed just once. About 4.4% of the sample lies in the top ten. The sequenced sample was CD4+ T cells from blood buffy coats. Receptors originate from a human donor in good health.

The chain uses TRBV9 and TRBJ2-6; D uncertain. Trimming removed 1 base at V and 0 bases at J, with 5 bases between. Per germline, CDR1 SGDLS and CDR2 YYNGEE. This CDR3 has 15 residues. CDR3 in amino acids: CASSVQNSGANVLTF. The DNA of the CDR3 is TGTGCCAGCAGCGTACAAAACTCTGGGGCCAACGTCCTGACTTTC.

The chain joins TRBV9 to TRBJ1-1, with D possibly being TRBD1 (5 bases). The CDR3 spans 15 residues. Germline lookup yields CDR1 SGDLS and CDR2 YYNGEE. With 1 base removed from V and 5 bases from J, the gap between germline ends came to 15 bases. The DNA of the CDR3 is TGTGCCAGCAGCGTAAGGTCGGGGGTGGGAACTGAAGCTTTCTTT. This codes for CASSVRSGVGTEAFF.

In nucleotides, the CDR3 is TGTGCCACCAGCAGAGCGGGGGGAACTAACTATGGCTACACCTTC. Protein: CATSRAGGTNYGYTF. V is TRBV15 and J is TRBJ1-2; TRBD1 is a possible D gene (5 bases). This CDR3 comprises 15 residues. Trimming left V 1 base short and J 0 bases short, with 9 bases between. Germline CDR1 and CDR2: LNHNV and YYDKDF (reference sequence). Variable domain in full (rest from reference TRBV15 and TRBJ1-2): DAMVIQNPRYQVTQFGKPVTLSCSQTLNHNVMYWYQQKSSQAPKLLFHYYDKDFNNEADTPDNFQSRRPNTSFCFLDIRSPGLGDTAMYLCATSRAGGTNYGYTFGSGTRLTVV.

The chain uses TRBV28 and TRBJ2-4; 7 positions agree with TRBD2. V lost 8 bases, J lost 11 bases, and 12 bases stayed unmatched. The germline V gene encodes CDR1 MDHEN and CDR2 SYDVKM. This CDR3 comprises 13 residues. The CDR3 protein is CASWGGNGIFQYF. CDR3 in DNA: TGTGCCAGCTGGGGGGGGAACGGGATTTTTCAGTACTTC.

The J gene is TRBJ2-1, the V gene TRBV4-1; TRBD1 or TRBD2 may be the D gene (6 bases each). The V and J ends lost 1 base and 7 bases respectively, with 20 bases between them. Germline values: CDR1 MGHRA, CDR2 YSYEKL. The CDR3 covers 17 residues. CDR3 in amino acids: CASSQGGARGARNEQFF. The CDR3 DNA follows: TGCGCCAGCAGCCAAGGGGGGGCTAGGGGGGCGCGGAATGAGCAGTTCTTC.

The J gene is TRBJ2-7, the V gene TRBV7-2; 9 positions match TRBD1. This CDR3 has 16 residues. After removal of 3 bases from V and 2 bases from J, the junction contained 8 bases not matched to a gene. Germline V gene data show CDR1 as SGHTA and CDR2 as FQGNSA. CDR3 coding DNA: TGTGCCAGCAGCTTTCTGGCCGGGACAGGGCCCTACGAGCAGTACTTC. The encoded protein is CASSFLAGTGPYEQYF.

The chain uses TRBV21-1 and TRBJ1-1; no DNA check was done on the table's D call, TRBD1. TRBV21-1 corresponds to a pseudogene. The CDR3 length is 15 residues. The CDR3 region is CASSSTGFRNTEAFF. DNA for the CDR3: TGTGCCAGCAGCAGTACAGGTTTTAGGAACACTGAAGCTTTCTTT.

This chain connects TRBV28 to TRBJ2-1, with TRBD2 matching over 13 bases. The germline V gene encodes CDR1 MDHEN and CDR2 SYDVKM. The CDR3 sequence is 14 residues long. Trimming removed 7 bases from V and 5 bases from J; junction bases left unmatched: 2. The CDR3 loop reads CASMGLAGHNEQFF. The CDR3 DNA follows: TGTGCCAGCATGGGACTAGCGGGACACAATGAGCAGTTCTTC.

This clone occurred a few times. The chain combines TRBV27 with TRBJ1-1, with no clear D. Trimming took off 6 bases at V and 1 base at J, with 9 bases between the two ends. This CDR3 comprises 13 residues. Germline-derived CDR1 and CDR2 are MNHEY and SMNVEV (reference sequence). The CDR3 DNA sequence: TGTGCCAGCAGATCCACCGGGAACACTGAAGCTTTCTTT. This sequence encodes CASRSTGNTEAFF.